This T cell receptor (beta chain) stems from a study of cytomegalovirus exposure and HLA in healthy donors. Broader study findings: Cytomegalovirus-associated status was assigned to 150 to 200 TCR beta chains. Sequencing had likely introduced a cluster of highly shared sequence variants as an artifact.

PCR employed 60 Vbeta and 13 Jbeta primers. Repertoires were generated with immunoSEQ multiplex PCR, while TCRdb's copy carries only in-frame clones and drops some. Of approximately 150,000 clones listed, roughly 80% are singletons. On this clone: Its antigen is not known. The sample holds other DNA sequences that translate to the same CDR3.

Trimming removed 3 bases from V and 0 bases from J, with 8 bases in between. Germline assignment: CDR1 GTSNPN and CDR2 SVGIG (reference sequence). This CDR3 is built from 13 residues. This rearrangement joins TRBV30 to TRBJ1-1; D gene unclear. The sample was PBMCs. This TCR came from a woman younger than 45 in good health and CMV-seronegative. The CDR3 sequence: CAWSAQVNTEAFF. In DNA, the CDR3 is TGTGCCTGGAGCGCGCAAGTGAACACTGAAGCTTTCTTT.